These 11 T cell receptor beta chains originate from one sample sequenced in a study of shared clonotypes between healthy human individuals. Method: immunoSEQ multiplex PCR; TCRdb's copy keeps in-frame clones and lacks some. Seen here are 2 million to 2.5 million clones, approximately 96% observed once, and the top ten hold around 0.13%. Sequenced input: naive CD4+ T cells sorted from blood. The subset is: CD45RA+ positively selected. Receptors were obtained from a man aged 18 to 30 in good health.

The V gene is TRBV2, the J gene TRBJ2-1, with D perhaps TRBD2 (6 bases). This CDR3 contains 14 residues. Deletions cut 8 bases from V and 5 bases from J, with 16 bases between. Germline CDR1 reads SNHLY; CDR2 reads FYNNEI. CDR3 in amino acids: CASGVGGSNNEQFF. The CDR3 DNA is TGTGCCAGCGGAGTGGGAGGAAGTAACAATGAGCAGTTCTTC.

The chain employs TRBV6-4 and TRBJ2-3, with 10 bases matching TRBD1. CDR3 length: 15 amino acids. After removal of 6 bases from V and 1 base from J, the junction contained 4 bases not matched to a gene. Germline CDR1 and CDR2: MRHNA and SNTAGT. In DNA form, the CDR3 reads TGTGCCAGCAGGGGGACAGGGGCAGGCACAGATACGCAGTATTTT. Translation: CASRGTGAGTDTQYF.

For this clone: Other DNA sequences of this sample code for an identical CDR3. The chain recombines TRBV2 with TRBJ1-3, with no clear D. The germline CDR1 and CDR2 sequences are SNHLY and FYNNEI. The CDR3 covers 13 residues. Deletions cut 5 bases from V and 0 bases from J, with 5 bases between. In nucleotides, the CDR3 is TGTGCCAGCAGTCTCAGCTCTGGAAACACCATATATTTT. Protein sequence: CASSLSSGNTIYF.

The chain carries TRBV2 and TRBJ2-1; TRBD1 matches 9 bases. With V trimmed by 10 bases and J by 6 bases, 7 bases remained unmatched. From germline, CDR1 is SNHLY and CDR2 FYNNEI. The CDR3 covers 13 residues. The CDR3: CANAGTGRNEQFF. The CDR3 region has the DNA TGTGCCAACGCCGGGACAGGGCGCAATGAGCAGTTCTTC.

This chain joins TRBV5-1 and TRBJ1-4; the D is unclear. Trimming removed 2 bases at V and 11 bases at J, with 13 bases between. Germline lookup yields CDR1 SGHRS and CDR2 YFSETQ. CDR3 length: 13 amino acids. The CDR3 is CASSFDGSGKLFF. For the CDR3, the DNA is TGCGCCAGCAGCTTTGATGGATCGGGGAAACTGTTTTTT.

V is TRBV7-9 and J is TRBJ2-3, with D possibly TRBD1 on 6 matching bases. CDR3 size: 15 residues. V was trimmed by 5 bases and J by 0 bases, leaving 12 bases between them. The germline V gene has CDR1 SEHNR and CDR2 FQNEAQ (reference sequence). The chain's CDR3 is CASSLGTLSTDTQYF. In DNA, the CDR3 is TGTGCCAGCAGCCTCGGGACACTTAGCACAGATACGCAGTATTTT. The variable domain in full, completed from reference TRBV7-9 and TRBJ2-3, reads DTGVSQNPRHKITKRGQNVTFRCDPISEHNRLYWYRQTLGQGPEFLTYFQNEAQLEKSRLLSDRFSAERPKGSFSTLEIQRTEQGDSAMYLCASSLGTLSTDTQYFGPGTRLTVL.

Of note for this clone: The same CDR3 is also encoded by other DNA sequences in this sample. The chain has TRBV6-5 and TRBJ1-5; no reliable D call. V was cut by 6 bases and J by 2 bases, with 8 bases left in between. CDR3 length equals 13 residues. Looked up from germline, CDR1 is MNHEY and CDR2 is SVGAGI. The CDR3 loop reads CASRRAGNQPQHF. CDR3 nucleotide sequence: TGTGCCAGCAGGAGGGCGGGCAATCAGCCCCAGCATTTT.

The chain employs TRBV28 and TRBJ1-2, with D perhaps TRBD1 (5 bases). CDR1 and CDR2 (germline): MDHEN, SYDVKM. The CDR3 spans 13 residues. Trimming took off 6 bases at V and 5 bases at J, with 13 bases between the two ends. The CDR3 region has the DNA TGTGCCAGCAGACCCGGGACGGAGTATGGCTACACCTTC. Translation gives CASRPGTEYGYTF.

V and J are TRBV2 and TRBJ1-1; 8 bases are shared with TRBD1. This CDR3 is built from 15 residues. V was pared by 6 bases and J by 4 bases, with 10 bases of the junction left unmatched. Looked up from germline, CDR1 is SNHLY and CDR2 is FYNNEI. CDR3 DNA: TGTGCCAGCAGGCCCGGCTTACAGGGGGGCACTGAAGCTTTCTTT. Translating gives CASRPGLQGGTEAFF.

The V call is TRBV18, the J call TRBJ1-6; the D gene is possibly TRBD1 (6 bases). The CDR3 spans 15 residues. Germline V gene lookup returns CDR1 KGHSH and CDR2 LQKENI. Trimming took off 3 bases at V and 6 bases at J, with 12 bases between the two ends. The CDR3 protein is CASSPPGASNSPLHF. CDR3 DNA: TGTGCCAGCTCACCTCCAGGGGCTTCTAATTCACCCCTCCACTTT.

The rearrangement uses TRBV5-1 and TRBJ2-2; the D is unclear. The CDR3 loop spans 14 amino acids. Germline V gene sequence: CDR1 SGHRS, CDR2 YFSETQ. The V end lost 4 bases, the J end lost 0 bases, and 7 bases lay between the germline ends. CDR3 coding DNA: TGCGCCAGCAGCCCGAAATCGAACACCGGGGAGCTGTTTTTT. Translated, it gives CASSPKSNTGELFF.